The rows below give T cell receptor beta chains drawn from one sample of a study of blood T cell repertoires in COVID-19. The assay was immunoSEQ multiplex PCR, and TCRdb's table has in-frame clones only and misses some. Among approximately 290,000 clones, more than 85% were seen once, and the ten largest hold roughly 0.8%. The sample was peripheral blood. These receptors came from a man in his thirties or forties with acute or convalescent COVID-19. Each CDR3 is given with its conserved first and last residue. Each record gives: J gene, V gene, clone size, D gene, CDR3 DNA, CDR3 protein. A D gene is named only where the DNA matches it firmly. Clone size is stated in some rows and not others, as once, few, many or a class when expanded.

j_call: TRBJ1-4; v_call: TRBV6-1; clone_size: .; d_call: .; cdr3_nt: TGTGCCAGCAGTGAAGGCAACAGACAAAATGAAAAACTGTTTTTT; cdr3_aa: CASSEGNRQNEKLFF
j_call: TRBJ2-5; v_call: TRBV29-1; clone_size: .; d_call: .; cdr3_nt: TGCAGCGTCCGACCCAGGGCCCAAGAGACCCAGTACTTC; cdr3_aa: CSVRPRAQETQYF
j_call: TRBJ2-5; v_call: TRBV7-9; clone_size: .; d_call: .; cdr3_nt: TGTGCCAGCAGCACACGGACGGGTGGCAGGGGAAAAGAGACCCAGTACTTC; cdr3_aa: CASSTRTGGRGKETQYF
j_call: TRBJ2-1; v_call: TRBV5-1; clone_size: once; d_call: .; cdr3_nt: TGCGCCAGCAGCCGCACTGTAAATGAGCAGTTCTTC; cdr3_aa: CASSRTVNEQFF
j_call: TRBJ2-3; v_call: TRBV5-1; clone_size: .; d_call: TRBD2; cdr3_nt: TGCGCCAGCAGCCGTTGGACTAGTGCAGATACGCAGTATTTT; cdr3_aa: CASSRWTSADTQYF
j_call: TRBJ2-6; v_call: TRBV4-1; clone_size: few; d_call: TRBD1; cdr3_nt: TGCGCCAGCAGCCACGATTACAGGGGGCGTGGGGGGGCCAACGTCCTGACTTTC; cdr3_aa: CASSHDYRGRGGANVLTF
j_call: TRBJ1-5; v_call: TRBV29-1; clone_size: .; d_call: TRBD1; cdr3_nt: TGCAGCGTCAAGAGGGACAGGGGAGGGGGATATAGCAATCAGCCCCAGCATTTT; cdr3_aa: CSVKRDRGGGYSNQPQHF
j_call: TRBJ2-7; v_call: TRBV28; clone_size: once; d_call: .; cdr3_nt: TGTGCCAGCAGTTTCTTCTACGAGCAGTACTTC; cdr3_aa: CASSFFYEQYF
j_call: TRBJ1-1; v_call: TRBV7-8; clone_size: .; d_call: TRBD1; cdr3_nt: TGTGCCAGCAGCGGACAGGGTTTCAACACTGAAGCTTTCTTT; cdr3_aa: CASSGQGFNTEAFF
j_call: TRBJ2-3; v_call: TRBV10-3; clone_size: .; d_call: .; cdr3_nt: TGTGCCATCAGTGAGGGGGGGGCCGTGGCAGATACGCAGTATTTT; cdr3_aa: CAISEGGAVADTQYF
j_call: TRBJ2-7; v_call: TRBV30; clone_size: .; d_call: TRBD2; cdr3_nt: TGTGCCTGGGGCCCCAGCGGGGGCCCCTACGAGCAGTACTTC; cdr3_aa: CAWGPSGGPYEQYF
j_call: TRBJ1-4; v_call: TRBV18; clone_size: once; d_call: TRBD1; cdr3_nt: TGTGCCAGCTCACCAAATATTCCTCTGGCCGCAGGGGGTGAAAAACTGTTTTTT; cdr3_aa: CASSPNIPLAAGGEKLFF
j_call: TRBJ2-3; v_call: TRBV6-4; clone_size: few; d_call: TRBD2; cdr3_nt: TGTGCCAGCAGTAAAACTAGCGGGGAAGCAGATACGCAGTATTTT; cdr3_aa: CASSKTSGEADTQYF
j_call: TRBJ1-2; v_call: TRBV11-2; clone_size: once; d_call: .; cdr3_nt: TGTGCCAGCAGCTTAGATGACAGACTTAACTATGGCTACACCTTC; cdr3_aa: CASSLDDRLNYGYTF
j_call: TRBJ2-1; v_call: TRBV7-3; clone_size: .; d_call: TRBD2; cdr3_nt: TGTGCCAGCAGCAAAAATAGCGGGGTTTACAATGAGCAGTTCTTC; cdr3_aa: CASSKNSGVYNEQFF
j_call: TRBJ1-1; v_call: TRBV19; clone_size: .; d_call: TRBD1; cdr3_nt: TGTGCCAGTAGTCCTAGACAGGGAATGAACACTGAAGCTTTCTTT; cdr3_aa: CASSPRQGMNTEAFF
j_call: TRBJ2-1; v_call: TRBV5-5; clone_size: .; d_call: TRBD2; cdr3_nt: TGTGCCAGCAGCTTCTTTTCCGGGAGGAGCTCCTACAATGAGCAGTTCTTC; cdr3_aa: CASSFFSGRSSYNEQFF
j_call: TRBJ1-1; v_call: TRBV14; clone_size: .; d_call: .; cdr3_nt: TGTGCCAGCAGTCCGGGGAGGTGGGACACTGAAGCTTTCTTT; cdr3_aa: CASSPGRWDTEAFF
j_call: TRBJ2-7; v_call: TRBV3-1/TRBV3-2; clone_size: .; d_call: TRBD1; cdr3_nt: TGTGCCAGCAGCCACCGGGACAGGGACTACGAGCAGTACTTC; cdr3_aa: CASSHRDRDYEQYF
j_call: TRBJ1-1; v_call: TRBV29-1; clone_size: .; d_call: .; cdr3_nt: TGCAGCCTGAACGAGGGTGGGAACACTGAAGCTTTCTTT; cdr3_aa: CSLNEGGNTEAFF
j_call: TRBJ1-1; v_call: TRBV25-1; clone_size: .; d_call: .; cdr3_nt: TGTGCCAGCAGCCCCAGGGTTTACACTGAAGCTTTCTTT; cdr3_aa: CASSPRVYTEAFF
j_call: TRBJ1-6; v_call: TRBV5-1; clone_size: .; d_call: .; cdr3_nt: TGCGCCAGCAGCTTGGAGGTCCCAGGGAATAATTCACCCCTCCACTTT; cdr3_aa: CASSLEVPGNNSPLHF
j_call: TRBJ2-3; v_call: TRBV6-5; clone_size: .; d_call: .; cdr3_nt: TGTGCCAGCAGTTACTTAGAGAGCACAGATACGCAGTATTTT; cdr3_aa: CASSYLESTDTQYF
j_call: TRBJ2-2; v_call: TRBV7-9; clone_size: .; d_call: .; cdr3_nt: TGTGCCCTAACGAGGGACACCGGGGAGCTGTTTTTT; cdr3_aa: CALTRDTGELFF
j_call: TRBJ1-6; v_call: TRBV6-6; clone_size: .; d_call: TRBD1; cdr3_nt: TGTGCCAGCAGCTTCATCGAGACGGGACAGGAGGCCTTT; cdr3_aa: CASSFIETGQEAF
j_call: TRBJ2-3; v_call: TRBV7-8; clone_size: .; d_call: TRBD2; cdr3_nt: TGTGCCAGCAGCGAGGAGCGGGGGGTCTATGGTACAGATACGCAGTATTTT; cdr3_aa: CASSEERGVYGTDTQYF
j_call: TRBJ1-2; v_call: TRBV5-6; clone_size: .; d_call: .; cdr3_nt: TGTGCCAGCAGCTTGGGTAATGGCTACACCTTC; cdr3_aa: CASSLGNGYTF
j_call: TRBJ1-5; v_call: TRBV27; clone_size: .; d_call: .; cdr3_nt: TGTGCCAGCAGTTCCGCGGGAAATCAGCCCCAGCATTTT; cdr3_aa: CASSSAGNQPQHF
j_call: TRBJ2-2; v_call: TRBV28; clone_size: .; d_call: .; cdr3_nt: TGTGCCAGCAGTTTCGTCGGGAACACCGGGGAGCTGTTTTTT; cdr3_aa: CASSFVGNTGELFF
j_call: TRBJ2-5; v_call: TRBV3-1/TRBV3-2; clone_size: .; d_call: TRBD1; cdr3_nt: TGTGCCAGCAGCCAGGGGGACAGGGGGGCGGAGACCCAGTACTTC; cdr3_aa: CASSQGDRGAETQYF
j_call: TRBJ1-3; v_call: TRBV29-1; clone_size: .; d_call: .; cdr3_nt: TGCAGCGTCTCCGGAGGGTTTGGAGGAAACACCATATATTTT; cdr3_aa: CSVSGGFGGNTIYF
j_call: TRBJ2-5; v_call: TRBV10-3; clone_size: .; d_call: TRBD2; cdr3_nt: TGTGCCATCAGTTCCCCGGCGGGAGTAGGGGAGACCCAGTACTTC; cdr3_aa: CAISSPAGVGETQYF
j_call: TRBJ2-1; v_call: TRBV10-3; clone_size: .; d_call: TRBD2; cdr3_nt: TGTGCCATCAGTTCCGGGGTAAGCGGGGGCTACAATGAGCAGTTCTTC; cdr3_aa: CAISSGVSGGYNEQFF
j_call: TRBJ2-1; v_call: TRBV6-5; clone_size: .; d_call: .; cdr3_nt: TGTGCCAGCAGTCGACTCGGGTACAATGAGCAGTTCTTC; cdr3_aa: CASSRLGYNEQFF
j_call: TRBJ1-4; v_call: TRBV5-1; clone_size: .; d_call: .; cdr3_nt: TGCGCCAGCAGCATTTCCAGGGGCGCAACTAATGAAAAACTGTTTTTT; cdr3_aa: CASSISRGATNEKLFF
j_call: TRBJ1-5; v_call: TRBV19; clone_size: .; d_call: TRBD1; cdr3_nt: TGTGCCAGTAGTCTACTAGGACAGGGACGATTGCCCCAGCATTTT; cdr3_aa: CASSLLGQGRLPQHF
j_call: TRBJ2-6; v_call: TRBV7-3; clone_size: .; d_call: .; cdr3_nt: TGTGCCAGCAGCCTATTTCTACCCGGGGGCTCTGGGGCCAACGTCCTGACTTTC; cdr3_aa: CASSLFLPGGSGANVLTF
j_call: TRBJ1-1; v_call: TRBV6-5; clone_size: once; d_call: .; cdr3_nt: TGTGCCACCATCCAAGGAGGGGGGGGCACTGAAGCTTTCTTT; cdr3_aa: CATIQGGGGTEAFF
j_call: TRBJ2-1; v_call: TRBV11-3; clone_size: .; d_call: .; cdr3_nt: TGTGCCAGCAGCCCCGGCAGGGGATCCTACAATGAGCAGTTCTTC; cdr3_aa: CASSPGRGSYNEQFF
j_call: TRBJ2-7; v_call: TRBV28; clone_size: once; d_call: .; cdr3_nt: TGTGCCAGCAGTTTACCCGGACTAGAGCAGTACTTC; cdr3_aa: CASSLPGLEQYF
j_call: TRBJ2-2; v_call: TRBV28; clone_size: .; d_call: TRBD2; cdr3_nt: TGTGCCAGCAGTTTATTTTTTTCGGGACTAGCGGGTCTCGGGGAGCTGTTTTTT; cdr3_aa: CASSLFFSGLAGLGELFF
j_call: TRBJ1-1; v_call: TRBV19; clone_size: .; d_call: .; cdr3_nt: TGTGCCAGTAGTATAGTGAGGAACACTGAAGCTTTCTTT; cdr3_aa: CASSIVRNTEAFF
j_call: TRBJ2-1; v_call: TRBV9; clone_size: .; d_call: TRBD2; cdr3_nt: TGTGCCAGCCGTCGACTAGCGGGGGGTGGAGAGCAGTTCTTC; cdr3_aa: CASRRLAGGGEQFF
j_call: TRBJ1-2; v_call: TRBV5-1; clone_size: once; d_call: TRBD1; cdr3_nt: TGCGCCAGCAGCCCGGGACAGACTTTTTATGGCTACACCTTC; cdr3_aa: CASSPGQTFYGYTF
j_call: TRBJ1-2; v_call: TRBV29-1; clone_size: .; d_call: .; cdr3_nt: TGCAGCTCCCGGACTTTAGGTGGCTACACCTTC; cdr3_aa: CSSRTLGGYTF
j_call: TRBJ2-3; v_call: TRBV6-1; clone_size: .; d_call: TRBD2; cdr3_nt: TGTGCCAGCAGTGTTACTAGCGGGGGTCGAGGGAATACGCAGTATTTT; cdr3_aa: CASSVTSGGRGNTQYF
j_call: TRBJ1-1; v_call: TRBV30; clone_size: .; d_call: .; cdr3_nt: TGTGCCTGGAGATTTGGGGGCTTGAACACTGAAGCTTTCTTT; cdr3_aa: CAWRFGGLNTEAFF